This T cell receptor (beta chain) came from a study of blood T cell repertoires in COVID-19. About the research overall: COVID-19 samples from acute and convalescent phases originated in the United States, Italy and Spain. The cDNA or gDNA used as material had been derived from T cells, B-cell-depleted T cells, or PBMCs.

TCRdb's copy holds only in-frame clones and misses some; the assay was immunoSEQ multiplex PCR. The table records over 110,000 clones, almost 85% of them present only once. With V trimmed by 4 bases and J by 11 bases, 5 bases remained unmatched. The CDR3 sequence is 13 residues long. Input material: PBMCs or T cells enriched from blood (not recorded which). V usage is TRBV12-3 or TRBV12-4 and J usage is TRBJ1-6; TRBD1 matches 7 bases. The sequence was collected from a man between 35 and 55 years old with acute COVID-19. CDR3 bases: TGTGCCAGCAGTTCAGGGGGTCGGCCACCCCTCCACTTT. Translation: CASSSGGRPPLHF.